This T cell receptor (beta chain) was sequenced in a study of T-cell reconstitution after alpha-beta-depleted transplantation in children. This clonotype was counted ten times or more. As it was prepared, the TCRbeta library received unique molecular identifiers. TCRdb reprocessed the PCR reads via MiXCR and lists one record per CDR3 protein. The sample consists of about 90,000 distinct CDR3 sequences, 7% to 10% of them appearing once. The sample consisted of PBMCs from the stem cell graft donor, taken from the stem cell graft. The TCR comes from a human donor who donated a stem cell graft to a child with congenital amegakaryocytic thrombocytopenia.

The CDR3 DNA reads TGCGCCAGCAGCTTGGGCGGACAGAGAGCAGATACGCAGTATTTT. It specifies CASSLGGQRADTQYF. The chain combines TRBV5-1 with TRBJ2-3, with D possibly being TRBD1 (6 bases). The germline V gene encodes CDR1 SGHRS and CDR2 YFSETQ. CDR3 length: 15 residues. V dropped 0 bases and J dropped 4 bases, with 12 bases sitting between them.